This T cell receptor (beta chain) is from a study of Graves' ophthalmopathy and Graves' hyperthyroidism. Points from the study as a whole: The model predicted progression of ophthalmopathy with a sensitivity of 60% to 71%, and its specificity was about 73%. Most clonotypes expanded in thyroid above 0.001 frequency were present in blood too. The 13-signature model separated ophthalmopathy from stable hyperthyroidism at around 86% sensitivity and around 77% specificity.

The starting material, 10 ml of fresh peripheral blood, provided the PBMCs. As the template, RNA transcripts were used to amplify TCR beta CDR3 regions. A first-round RT-PCR used HTBI primers, followed by a second-round multiplex PCR. TCRdb reanalysed the multiplex PCR reads using MiXCR and keeps one entry per CDR3 protein. The table includes about 740,000 distinct CDR3 sequences, about 44% detected once. The CDR3 contains 14 residues. V was pared by 5 bases and J by 3 bases, with 6 bases of the junction left unmatched. Germline V gene lookup returns CDR1 SEHNR and CDR2 FQNEAQ (reference sequence). This clonotype has only a few counts. Its specificity is unknown.

The sample taken for sequencing was peripheral blood. The chain links TRBV7-9 to TRBJ1-1, with 7 bases lining up with TRBD1. This sequence originates from an adult man with Graves' ophthalmopathy. The CDR3 protein is CASSLDRFYTEAFF. CDR3 coding DNA: TGTGCCAGCAGCCTGGACAGGTTTTACACTGAAGCTTTCTTT.